One sample yielded the 25 T cell receptor beta chains listed below, sequenced in a study of a mutant IDH1 vaccine in newly diagnosed glioma. Measured with immunoSEQ multiplex PCR; TCRdb has only the in-frame clones, and not every one. The sample has some 60,000 clones; more than 90% are singletons. Time point in this sample: baseline, week 1 (first vaccination visit). Indicated treatment: pre-vaccination baseline after standard-of-care therapy. Material: PBMCs, obtained from a glioma patient treated with radiotherapy, temozolomide or both. The receptors were sampled from a man between 50 and 59 years old with glioma.

This chain joins TRBV7-9 and TRBJ2-5; D perhaps matches TRBD2 (6 bases). The CDR3 is made up of 14 amino acids. Germline V gene lookup returns CDR1 SEHNR and CDR2 FQNEAQ (reference sequence). V was trimmed by 0 bases and J by 5 bases, leaving 10 bases between them. In nucleotides, the CDR3 is TGTGCCAGCAGCTTAGCGGGGGGTAAGGAGACCCAGTACTTC. Protein: CASSLAGGKETQYF.

To note about this clone: Its ends do not fully match the called genes, so a read error is possible. The chain carries TRBV13 and TRBJ2-7; the D gene is possibly TRBD2 (7 bases). From germline, CDR1 is PRHDT and CDR2 FYEKMQ (reference sequence). The CDR3 is made up of 16 amino acids. As DNA, the CDR3 is TGTGTCAGCAGCTTATACCTCCCTAGGGGGAGGGTGGAGCAGTACTTC. This encodes CVSSLYLPRGRVEQYF.

The chain joins TRBV28 to TRBJ2-5; D uncertain. Germline V lookup: CDR1 MDHEN, CDR2 SYDVKM. The V and J ends lost 7 bases and 0 bases respectively, with 15 bases between them. The CDR3 runs to 15 residues. The chain's CDR3 is CASTSRGSYQETQYF. In DNA, the CDR3 is TGTGCCAGCACTTCCCGAGGATCGTACCAAGAGACCCAGTACTTC.

The V and J genes are TRBV5-6 and TRBJ1-2; D gene uncertain. Trimming removed 2 bases at V and 3 bases at J, with 14 bases between. The CDR3 consists of 15 residues. Germline loops: CDR1 SGHDT, CDR2 YYEEEE. The CDR3 is CASSLSRSTHYGYTF. DNA of the CDR3: TGTGCCAGCAGCTTATCTAGGTCTACCCACTATGGCTACACCTTC.

The CDR3 sequence: CASQPQGAGNTIYF. In DNA, the CDR3 is TGTGCCAGCCAGCCACAGGGGGCGGGAAACACCATATATTTT. This chain links TRBV7-2 with TRBJ1-3; TRBD1 agrees at 9 bases. The CDR3 length is 14 residues. The germline V gene has CDR1 SGHTA and CDR2 FQGNSA. Losses at the gene ends were 8 bases for V and 4 bases for J; bases not matched to a gene: 6.

The chain employs TRBV7-9 and TRBJ2-3; 9 nucleotides match TRBD2. Germline CDR1 and CDR2: SEHNR and FQNEAQ (reference sequence). The CDR3 contains 16 residues. With 5 bases clipped from V and 3 bases from J, the junction kept 9 bases outside the gene matches. The CDR3 here is CASSPHRLAATDTQYF. The CDR3 DNA reads as TGTGCCAGCAGCCCACACAGACTAGCGGCGACAGATACGCAGTATTTT.

J is TRBJ2-2 and V is TRBV2, with a tentative D call TRBD1 (5 bases). V lost 5 bases and J lost 5, with 9 bases in between. This CDR3 comprises 13 residues. Germline V gene sequence: CDR1 SNHLY, CDR2 FYNNEI. Written as DNA, the CDR3 is TGTGCCAGCAGTACGACAGAGACCGGGGAGCTGTTTTTT. Translated, it gives CASSTTETGELFF.

This chain connects TRBV6-4 to TRBJ2-3; D might be TRBD1 or TRBD2, each matching 6 bases. The CDR3 totals 15 residues. CDR1 MRHNA and CDR2 SNTAGT come from the germline V gene. V lost 0 bases and J 6 bases, leaving 13 bases between the germline ends. In DNA, the CDR3 is TGTGCCAGCAGTGACTCTTGGGGGGCCAGGGATACGCAGTATTTT. Its protein product is CASSDSWGARDTQYF.

There are a few counts of this clone. This chain links TRBV19 with TRBJ2-1; tentatively, D is TRBD1 or TRBD2 (5 bases each). Germline V gene sequence: CDR1 LNHDA, CDR2 SQIVND (reference sequence). V lost 5 bases, J lost 5 bases, and 10 bases lay in between. The CDR3 is 13 amino acids. The CDR3 nucleotides are TGTGCCAGTAGTGTCGGGACCAACAATGAGCAGTTCTTC. Its protein product is CASSVGTNNEQFF.

This chain uses TRBV7-2 with TRBJ2-7; D is possibly TRBD2 (5 bases). V gave up 3 bases and J gave up 0 bases, with 12 bases separating them. The germline V gene encodes CDR1 SGHTA and CDR2 FQGNSA. The length of the CDR3 is 15 residues. The CDR3 nucleotides read TGTGCCAGCAGCTTCCCGAGCGGAAGCTCCTACGAGCAGTACTTC. Its translation: CASSFPSGSSYEQYF.

The gene calls are TRBV5-1 and TRBJ2-1; TRBD1 matches 7 bases. V gave up 3 bases and J gave up 7 bases; unmatched junction bases: 4. The germline V gene encodes CDR1 SGHRS and CDR2 YFSETQ. The CDR3 consists of 13 residues. The CDR3 region has the DNA TGCGCCAGCAGCTCGGACAGGAGGAATGAGCAGTTCTTC. Its translation: CASSSDRRNEQFF.

The chain joins TRBV4-3 to TRBJ2-4; 7 bases are a match to TRBD1. V trimming: 1 base; J trimming: 8 bases; junction bases outside the gene matches: 11. The CDR3 runs 16 residues. The germline V gene has CDR1 LGHNA and CDR2 YSLEER. The CDR3 region is CASSQAYRDRGDIQYF. The CDR3 DNA reads TGCGCCAGCAGCCAAGCTTACAGGGACAGAGGGGACATTCAGTACTTC.

This clone has a single count. The chain couples TRBV11-2 to TRBJ2-1; unclear D gene. CDR1 and CDR2 from the germline V gene are SGHAT and FQNNGV. V was pared by 10 bases and J by 0 bases, with 10 bases between. This CDR3 has 13 amino acids. The CDR3 DNA reads TGTGCCACCTCGGGCAGCTCCTACAATGAGCAGTTCTTC. Translated: CATSGSSYNEQFF.

The CDR3 DNA is TGTGCCAGCAGCTCCCCCCGCGGCCCCTCTGGAAACACCATATATTTT. Protein: CASSSPRGPSGNTIYF. This chain links TRBV11-2 with TRBJ1-3; unclear D gene. Germline assignment: CDR1 SGHAT and CDR2 FQNNGV. Trimming took off 4 bases at V and 0 bases at J, with 13 bases between the two ends. This CDR3 comprises 16 residues.

The V call is TRBV18, the J call TRBJ1-1, with D maybe TRBD1 (5 bases). In germline, CDR1 is KGHSH, CDR2 LQKENI. This CDR3 comprises 15 residues. V was cut by 3 bases and J by 8 bases, with 19 bases left in between. CDR3: CASSPGWGGEREAFF. CDR3 bases: TGTGCCAGCTCACCTGGGTGGGGCGGAGAACGAGAAGCTTTCTTT.

This chain joins TRBV2 and TRBJ2-1, with 13 bases aligning to TRBD2. J lost 9 bases, V lost 8 bases, and 10 bases had no gene match. Per germline, CDR1 SNHLY and CDR2 FYNNEI. This CDR3 region has 15 residues. The CDR3 bases are TGTGCCAGCGCCGGGACTAGCGGGATGGTAGGTGAGCAGTTCTTC. Translating it yields CASAGTSGMVGEQFF. Using reference TRBV2 and TRBJ2-1 for the parts outside the CDR3, the full variable domain is EPEVTQTPSHQVTQMGQEVILRCVPISNHLYFYWYRQILGQKVEFLVSFYNNEISEKSEIFDDQFSVERPDGSNFTLKIRSTKLEDSAMYFCASAGTSGMVGEQFFGPGTRLTVL.

The chain employs TRBV6-1 and TRBJ2-5, with a tentative D call TRBD1 (6 bases). Trimming pared 6 bases from V and 5 bases from J, leaving 13 bases between. Germline V lookup: CDR1 MNHNS, CDR2 SASEGT. This CDR3 contains 13 residues. Written as DNA, the CDR3 is TGTGCCAGCAGCTACAGGGTTCGGGAGACCCAGTACTTC. It specifies CASSYRVRETQYF.

The chain recombines TRBV15 with TRBJ1-1; 11 positions match TRBD1. This CDR3 is built from 15 residues. With V trimmed by 5 bases and J by 6 bases, 8 bases remained unmatched. Looked up from germline, CDR1 is LNHNV and CDR2 is YYDKDF (reference sequence). The CDR3 loop reads CATSARDRGKAEAFF. In DNA form, the CDR3 reads TGTGCCACCAGCGCCCGGGACAGGGGGAAGGCTGAAGCTTTCTTT.

This clone has a single count. The chain carries TRBV29-1 and TRBJ2-1; D is possibly TRBD2 (5 bases). CDR1 is SQVTM and CDR2 is ANQGSEA in the germline V gene. The CDR3 is 14 residues long. Between the trimmed V and J ends, which lost 6 bases and 2 bases, there was a span of 14 bases. This CDR3 is CSVPSSFTYNEQFF. The CDR3 DNA sequence: TGCAGCGTCCCCTCTAGCTTTACCTACAATGAGCAGTTCTTC.

This clone was observed once. The V gene is TRBV5-1, the J gene TRBJ1-2, with 8 nucleotides matching TRBD1. This CDR3 is built from 16 residues. Germline V CDR1 and CDR2: SGHRS, YFSETQ. The V and J ends lost 7 bases and 6 bases, in that order; junction bases with no gene match: 17. CDR3 loop: CASQTRSGTGVDGYTF. The CDR3 DNA reads as TGCGCCAGCCAGACTCGATCCGGGACAGGAGTGGATGGCTACACCTTC.

The rearrangement joins TRBV28 to TRBJ2-6; 8 bases are a match to TRBD1. The CDR3 spans 18 residues. V lost 0 bases, J lost 0 bases, and 4 bases stayed unmatched. From germline, CDR1 is MDHEN and CDR2 SYDVKM. CDR3 in DNA: TGTGCCAGCAGTTTATGGCAGGGGGCCCACTCTGGGGCCAACGTCCTGACTTTC. This sequence encodes CASSLWQGAHSGANVLTF. Complete variable domain (other parts from reference TRBV28 and TRBJ2-6): DVKVTQSSRYLVKRTGEKVFLECVQDMDHENMFWYRQDPGLGLRLIYFSYDVKMKEKGDIPEGYSVSREKKERFSLILESASTNQTSMYLCASSLWQGAHSGANVLTFGAGSRLTVL.

V usage is TRBV2 and J usage is TRBJ2-1; D gene unclear. V was cut by 7 bases and J by 7 bases, with 11 bases left in between. CDR3 length equals 12 residues. Germline V CDR1 and CDR2: SNHLY, FYNNEI. The DNA for the CDR3 is TGTGCCAGCACCGATTCCACAAATGAGCAGTTCTTC. Protein product: CASTDSTNEQFF.

V is TRBV19 and J is TRBJ1-1; TRBD1 is a possible D gene (5 bases). The germline gives CDR1 LNHDA, CDR2 SQIVND (reference sequence). The CDR3 loop spans 15 amino acids. V lost 0 bases, J lost 4 bases, and 12 bases lay in between. Here the CDR3 reads CASSIDRGSTTEAFF. The CDR3 DNA is TGTGCCAGTAGTATAGATCGGGGGAGCACCACTGAAGCTTTCTTT.

This chain joins TRBV4-1 and TRBJ2-1, with 15 bases fitting TRBD2. CDR1 MGHRA and CDR2 YSYEKL come from the germline V gene. V shed 3 bases and J 8 bases; nucleotides not matched to a gene: 8. CDR3 length: 17 amino acids. DNA for the CDR3: TGCGCCAGCAGCCATGCTGGACTAGCGGGAGGGAAGGATGAGCAGTTCTTC. This codes for CASSHAGLAGGKDEQFF.

This clone was detected a few times. The CDR3 coding sequence is TGTGCCTGGAGGTGGGTAGCGGTAAAGAATGAGCAGTTCTTC. Protein: CAWRWVAVKNEQFF. The chain links TRBV30 to TRBJ2-1; weak D call: TRBD2 (6 bases). CDR1 is GTSNPN and CDR2 is SVGIG in the germline V gene (reference sequence). The CDR3 loop spans 14 amino acids. V lost 3 bases, J lost 7 bases, and 16 bases lay in between.